These 22 T cell receptor beta chains originate from one sample sequenced in a study of cytomegalovirus exposure and HLA in healthy donors. The PCR employed 60 Vbeta primers together with 13 Jbeta primers. Measured with immunoSEQ multiplex PCR; TCRdb has only the in-frame clones, and not every one. The table shows approximately 73,000 clones, with around 58% occurring only once. The specimen sequenced was PBMCs. All receptors derive from a man aged 25 to 40 in good health and CMV-seropositive.

The chain combines TRBV6-1 with TRBJ1-5, with D perhaps matching TRBD1 (5 bases). CDR1 is MNHNS and CDR2 is SASEGT in the germline V gene. The CDR3 contains 14 residues. The germline V and J ends were trimmed by 1 base and 4 bases, with 8 bases remaining between them. CDR3: CASSEGQTNQPQHF. CDR3 nucleotide sequence: TGTGCCAGCAGTGAAGGACAGACAAATCAGCCCCAGCATTTT.

The gene calls are TRBV6-5 and TRBJ1-1, with D possibly being TRBD1 (6 bases). V lost 2 bases and J 8 bases, leaving 12 bases between the germline ends. The CDR3 loop spans 13 amino acids. The V gene's germline CDR1 is MNHEY and CDR2 SVGAGI. The CDR3 reads CASSYLQGREAFF. CDR3 DNA: TGTGCCAGCAGTTACCTGCAGGGGAGAGAAGCTTTCTTT.

This sequence joins TRBV2 and TRBJ2-2; TRBD1 agrees at 10 bases. V lost 3 bases, J lost 6 bases, and 7 bases stayed unmatched. Germline CDR1 is SNHLY and CDR2 is FYNNEI. The CDR3 has 16 amino acids. The chain's CDR3 is CASSDVDRGDAGELFF. CDR3 in DNA: TGTGCCAGCAGTGACGTGGACAGGGGGGATGCCGGGGAGCTGTTTTTT. The full variable domain, its missing parts supplied by reference TRBV2 and TRBJ2-2, is EPEVTQTPSHQVTQMGQEVILRCVPISNHLYFYWYRQILGQKVEFLVSFYNNEISEKSEIFDDQFSVERPDGSNFTLKIRSTKLEDSAMYFCASSDVDRGDAGELFFGEGSRLTVL.

The chain is built from TRBV6-1 and TRBJ2-7, with 12 positions matching TRBD2. V lost 4 bases and J lost 1; bases outside the gene matches: 5. Germline loops: CDR1 MNHNS, CDR2 SASEGT. This CDR3 has 16 residues. CDR3 coding DNA: TGTGCCAGCAGTGCTCCCGGGACTAGCGGGTCCTACGAGCAGTACTTC. This translates into CASSAPGTSGSYEQYF.

This clone was counted only a few times. This chain connects TRBV5-4 to TRBJ2-2; 7 nucleotides agree with TRBD2. After removal of 5 bases from V and 3 bases from J, the junction contained 4 bases not matched to a gene. There are 14 residues in the CDR3. Germline CDR1 SGHNT, CDR2 YYREEE (reference sequence). CDR3 in DNA: TGTGCCAGCAGACAGCGGGGAGACACCGGGGAGCTGTTTTTT. As protein: CASRQRGDTGELFF.

V gene TRBV9 combines with J gene TRBJ2-3; TRBD1 matches 7 bases. V shed 4 bases, J shed 0 bases, and the junction held 5 bases outside the gene matches. Germline V CDR1 and CDR2: SGDLS, YYNGEE. The CDR3 contains 15 residues. CDR3 residues: CASSTGTASTDTQYF. DNA for the CDR3: TGTGCCAGCAGCACTGGGACAGCTAGCACAGATACGCAGTATTTT.

The chain recombines TRBV5-6 with TRBJ2-3; D may be TRBD2 (6 bases). Germline CDR1 is SGHDT and CDR2 is YYEEEE. Trimming left V 6 bases short and J 1 base short, with 12 bases between. CDR3 length: 14 amino acids. DNA for the CDR3: TGTGCCAGCACCACCGGGGGAGGCACAGATACGCAGTATTTT. Protein sequence: CASTTGGGTDTQYF.

This rearrangement joins TRBV6-1 to TRBJ1-1; 8 positions agree with TRBD1. Germline CDR1 is MNHNS and CDR2 is SASEGT. The ends lost 4 bases at V and 3 bases at J; junction bases unmatched: 4. The CDR3 is made up of 14 amino acids. This CDR3 is CASSGPDRDTEAFF. CDR3 in DNA: TGTGCCAGCAGTGGCCCGGACAGGGACACTGAAGCTTTCTTT.

A word on this clone: The sample holds other DNA sequences that translate to the same CDR3. This chain links TRBV25-1 with TRBJ1-2; D is unresolved. With 4 bases removed from V and 7 bases from J, the gap between germline ends came to 7 bases. The CDR3 loop spans 11 amino acids. Germline CDR1 MGHDK, CDR2 SYGVNS. The CDR3 spells CASSAGIGYTF. CDR3 DNA: TGTGCCAGCAGTGCAGGAATTGGCTACACCTTC.

V usage is TRBV19 and J usage is TRBJ1-4; D perhaps matches TRBD1 (5 bases). V was shortened by 3 bases and J by 0 bases, with 11 bases between the two germline ends. Germline CDR1 and CDR2: LNHDA and SQIVND (reference sequence). CDR3 length equals 16 residues. The CDR3 loop is CASSMPGGATNEKLFF. In nucleotides, the CDR3 is TGTGCCAGTAGTATGCCCGGGGGTGCAACTAATGAAAAACTGTTTTTT.

The chain links TRBV28 to TRBJ2-5; perhaps TRBD1 as D (6 bases). The J call is in doubt because the DNA end fits TRBJ2-7 better. This CDR3 has 15 amino acids. Per germline, CDR1 MDHEN and CDR2 SYDVKM. CDR3 protein: CASSFLAGASYEQYF. The CDR3 DNA follows: TGTGCCAGCAGTTTTCTGGCAGGGGCCAGCTACGAGCAGTACTTC.

Here the CDR3 reads CASSESSGANVLTF. The CDR3 coding sequence is TGCGCCAGCAGTGAATCTTCTGGGGCCAACGTCCTGACTTTC. The gene calls are TRBV10-1 and TRBJ2-6; D unclear. CDR1 and CDR2 from the germline V gene are WNHNN and SYGVQD (reference sequence). The CDR3 totals 14 residues. V was cut by 3 bases and J by 1 base, with 4 bases left in between.

CDR3 sequence (DNA): TGTGCCAGCAGCTTCGAGGGAGCTAACGCTGAAGCTTTCTTT. Residues: CASSFEGANAEAFF. The chain carries TRBV7-3 and TRBJ1-1; no definite D call. Trimming stripped 3 bases from V and 6 bases from J, with 14 bases between. CDR3 size: 14 residues. Germline-derived CDR1 and CDR2 are SGHTA and FQGTGA. Looking up the rest from reference TRBV7-3 and TRBJ1-1 gives the full variable domain: GAGVSQTPSNKVTEKGKYVELRCDPISGHTALYWYRQSLGQGPEFLIYFQGTGAADDSGLPNDRFFAVRPEGSVSTLKIQRTERGDSAVYLCASSFEGANAEAFFGQGTRLTVV.

The chain joins TRBV25-1 to TRBJ2-5, with 12 bases matching TRBD2. Germline V gives CDR1 MGHDK, CDR2 SYGVNS. Trimming at V came to 6 bases and at J to 4 bases, leaving 0 bases not matched to a gene. The CDR3 runs 13 residues. For the CDR3, the DNA is TGTGCCAGCAGACTAGCGGGAGGAGAGACCCAGTACTTC. Translation: CASRLAGGETQYF.

This chain uses TRBV6-5 with TRBJ2-2; TRBD1 aligns across 9 bases. Trimming at V came to 7 bases and at J to 5 bases, leaving 8 bases not matched to a gene. This CDR3 comprises 15 residues. CDR1 MNHEY and CDR2 SVGAGI come from the germline V gene. The CDR3 loop reads CASTSGQGGTGELFF. As DNA, the CDR3 is TGTGCCAGCACCTCGGGACAGGGTGGTACCGGGGAGCTGTTTTTT.

This clone has only a few counts. The chain's CDR3 is CASADREEFSYEQYF. The DNA of the CDR3 is TGTGCCAGTGCGGACAGGGAAGAATTTTCCTACGAGCAGTACTTC. This sequence joins TRBV19 and TRBJ2-7; 8 bases map to TRBD1. This CDR3 region has 15 residues. Germline CDR1 LNHDA, CDR2 SQIVND (reference sequence). V shed 8 bases, J shed 1 base, and the junction held 10 bases outside the gene matches.

V is TRBV6-5 and J is TRBJ1-4; D ambiguous. The ends were cut back, 4 bases at V and 8 bases at J, with 14 bases in the middle. The CDR3 spans 14 residues. The germline V gene encodes CDR1 MNHEY and CDR2 SVGAGI. The CDR3 coding sequence is TGTGCCAGCAGTTCCGGGGAGGGAGGGGAAAAACTGTTTTTT. It encodes CASSSGEGGEKLFF.

The chain couples TRBV29-1 to TRBJ2-1, with TRBD2 matching over 7 bases. This CDR3 is built from 14 residues. V lost 3 bases to trimming and J lost 0 bases; unmatched junction nucleotides: 2. Germline CDR1 and CDR2: SQVTM and ANQGSEA. The CDR3 DNA sequence: TGCAGCGTTGATGGCGGGAGCTCCTACAATGAGCAGTTCTTC. This sequence encodes CSVDGGSSYNEQFF.

This clone showed up just a few times. The chain couples TRBV5-1 to TRBJ2-7; D is ambiguous. Germline loops: CDR1 SGHRS, CDR2 YFSETQ. The CDR3 length is 15 residues. V was pared by 0 bases and J by 7 bases, with 17 bases between. The CDR3 here is CASSLAQTGTREQYF. CDR3 nucleotides: TGCGCCAGCAGCTTGGCTCAGACCGGTACGAGGGAGCAGTACTTC.

This clone appeared a few times. CDR3 sequence: CASRSLGREQSSNTGELFF. As DNA, the CDR3 is TGTGCCAGCAGGAGTTTGGGGCGGGAGCAGTCCTCGAACACCGGGGAGCTGTTTTTT. This chain links TRBV2 with TRBJ2-2; TRBD2 aligns across 7 bases. V lost 6 bases, J lost 0 bases, and 16 bases stayed unmatched. The CDR3 totals 19 residues. Per germline, CDR1 SNHLY and CDR2 FYNNEI.

J is TRBJ1-2 and V is TRBV5-1; D not resolved. The CDR3 has 16 residues. The V gene lost 0 bases and the J gene lost 5 bases, with 17 bases spanning the gap. CDR1 is SGHRS, CDR2 YFSETQ, per germline. The CDR3 loop is CASSLDAGSGGYGYTF. DNA of the CDR3: TGCGCCAGCAGCTTGGATGCGGGCTCAGGAGGGTATGGCTACACCTTC.

The genes are TRBV11-2 and TRBJ2-3, with TRBD2 matching 10 bases. The ends lost 4 bases at V and 1 base at J; junction bases unmatched: 5. CDR3 length equals 16 residues. Germline V gene sequence: CDR1 SGHAT, CDR2 FQNNGV. The CDR3 reads CASSYAGTSGTDTQYF. CDR3 coding DNA: TGTGCCAGCAGCTACGCCGGGACTAGCGGCACAGATACGCAGTATTTT.